Listed below are T cell receptor beta chains from one sample, sequenced in a study of sequential checkpoint blockade in melanoma. Repertoires were generated with immunoSEQ multiplex PCR, while TCRdb's copy carries only in-frame clones and drops some. The sample has some 11,000 clones, about two thirds seen once. The specimen comprised CD8+ T cells sorted from blood (inferred from file names), sampled from a patient given nivolumab and ipilimumab in sequence. The receptors come from a human donor with melanoma. CDR3s include the opening cysteine and the closing phenylalanine or tryptophan. Fields, in order: V gene, J gene, D gene, CDR3 protein. A D gene is named only where the DNA matches it firmly.

V: TRBV27
J: TRBJ2-2
D: NA
CDR3: CASSPTTANTGELFF

V: TRBV15
J: TRBJ2-5
D: TRBD1
CDR3: CATSTPRTGIETQYF

V: TRBV11-2
J: TRBJ2-7
D: NA
CDR3: CASSRGTHGYEQYF

V: TRBV7-9
J: TRBJ1-4
D: NA
CDR3: CASSLVGTGATNEKLFF

V: TRBV27
J: TRBJ1-2
D: NA
CDR3: CASSPRWRASYGYTF

V: TRBV19
J: TRBJ2-7
D: NA
CDR3: CASSIVAGHEQYF

V: TRBV2
J: TRBJ2-7
D: TRBD1
CDR3: CASSRPWTGTYEQYF

V: TRBV27
J: TRBJ2-7
D: NA
CDR3: CASSLVGAAYEQYF

V: TRBV4-3
J: TRBJ2-7
D: TRBD1
CDR3: CASSQLYGQGSYEQYF

V: TRBV7-6
J: TRBJ1-5
D: NA
CDR3: CASSLEGSNQPQHF

V: TRBV23-1
J: TRBJ2-7
D: TRBD1
CDR3: CASSQSFGQGAYEQYF

V: TRBV4-3
J: TRBJ2-3
D: NA
CDR3: CASSPSRFADTQYF

V: TRBV6-5
J: TRBJ2-7
D: TRBD2
CDR3: CASTDSGGTTYEQYF

V: TRBV7-9
J: TRBJ2-3
D: TRBD2
CDR3: CASSLASGGTDTQYF

V: TRBV9
J: TRBJ1-1
D: NA
CDR3: CASSVGGTTLNTEAFF

V: TRBV5-6
J: TRBJ2-4
D: TRBD1
CDR3: CASSSSGGAKNIQYF

V: TRBV10-3
J: TRBJ2-3
D: NA
CDR3: CAIRGGDTDTQYF

V: TRBV11-2
J: TRBJ2-7
D: NA
CDR3: CASSLTHTYEQYF

V: TRBV19
J: TRBJ2-3
D: NA
CDR3: CASTGGPAVDTQYF

V: TRBV27
J: TRBJ2-7
D: TRBD1
CDR3: CASSLVGAGGHEQYF

V: TRBV19
J: TRBJ1-5
D: NA
CDR3: CASTPGHGYNQPQHF

V: TRBV9
J: TRBJ1-5
D: NA
CDR3: CASSVEGGPQHF

V: TRBV6-4
J: TRBJ2-1
D: TRBD1
CDR3: CASSDSRTGGDEQFF

V: TRBV11-2
J: TRBJ2-7
D: TRBD2
CDR3: CASSLTLAGGVEQYF

V: TRBV4-1
J: TRBJ2-5
D: NA
CDR3: CASGFPGETQYF

V: TRBV10-1
J: TRBJ2-2
D: NA
CDR3: CARMGKGFANTGELFF